Listed here are 12 T cell receptor beta chains from one sample, sequenced in a study of blood T cells in healthy people across ages (dated by TCRdb to the mid-2010s). Preparation of the library involved 5' RACE. The reads were generated on an Illumina HiSeq 2500. The second PCR ran for roughly 7 to 12 cycles and used a J-beta primer mix along with a sample-barcoded 5' primer. The public sequencing data were trimmed at Q25 with fastp and processed into clonotypes with MiXCR by TCRdb, which kept only in-frame beta chains. Every entry covers one CDR3 protein and lists the most common genes and DNA from its rows. This sample lists roughly 1.5 million distinct CDR3 sequences; about 42% were detected once. The ten largest clones add up to just over 4% of the sample. Sample: blood. The receptor source for this set is a woman between 18 and 29 years old in good health.

The chain links TRBV27 to TRBJ1-1, with 9 bases matching TRBD1. This CDR3 is built from 14 residues. J lost 8 bases, V lost 0 bases, and 4 bases had no gene match. Germline V lookup: CDR1 MNHEY, CDR2 SMNVEV (reference sequence). The CDR3 sequence is CASSLSAGTGEAFF. DNA for the CDR3: TGTGCCAGCAGTTTATCGGCCGGGACAGGGGAAGCTTTCTTT.

As regards this clonotype: Given a far larger clone just one base away, this is likely a sequencing read error. In this CDR3 the conserved last residue, phenylalanine or tryptophan, is missing, so a read error is likely. The genes are TRBV7-9 and TRBJ2-1; 9 nucleotides agree with TRBD2. From germline, CDR1 is SEHNR and CDR2 FQNEAQ (reference sequence). The CDR3 totals 16 residues. The V gene end was trimmed by 0 bases and the J gene end by 1 base; junction bases not matched to a gene: 1. The CDR3, as DNA: TGTGCCAGCAGCTTAGCTCTAGCGGGATCCTACAATGAGCAGTTCTTG. Residues: CASSLALAGSYNEQFL.

The V call is TRBV6-2 or TRBV6-3, the J call TRBJ2-1; the match to TRBD2 covers 7 bases. Trimming cost V 5 bases and J 4 bases; bases outside gene matches: 11. From germline, CDR1 is MNHEY and CDR2 SVGEGT. This CDR3 is built from 16 residues. The CDR3 sequence is CASSASGVSFYNEQFF. CDR3 nucleotides: TGTGCCAGCAGTGCGAGCGGGGTCTCCTTTTACAATGAGCAGTTCTTC.

The V call is TRBV20-1, the J call TRBJ1-2, with 9 bases lining up with TRBD1. The germline V gene encodes CDR1 DFQATT and CDR2 SNEGSKA (reference sequence). V gave up 6 bases and J gave up 3 bases; unmatched junction bases: 8. The CDR3 loop spans 14 amino acids. CDR3 sequence: CSASTGGDYYGYTF. The DNA for the CDR3 is TGCAGTGCCTCGACAGGGGGAGATTACTATGGCTACACCTTC.

The V gene is TRBV12-3 or TRBV12-4, the J gene TRBJ1-1; tentative D call: TRBD1 (5 bases). V lost 1 base to trimming and J lost 11 bases, with 14 bases between them. The CDR3 length is 13 residues. CDR3 nucleotide sequence: TGTGCCAGCAGTTTAGTCAGGGAGGCCGACGCTTTCTTT. As protein: CASSLVREADAFF.

This clonotype appeared many times. The chain has TRBV4-1 and TRBJ1-6; no reliable D call. Trimming removed 2 bases from V and 5 bases from J, with 1 base in between. CDR3 length equals 12 residues. The germline CDR1 and CDR2 sequences are MGHRA and YSYEKL. CDR3 sequence: CASSQNNSPLHF. The CDR3, as DNA: TGCGCCAGCAGCCAAAATAATTCACCCCTCCACTTT.

This clonotype was detected once. This may arise from a read error, as a much more abundant clone is one base away. The rearrangement joins TRBV4-1 to TRBJ2-1; 9 nucleotides align to TRBD2. J was trimmed by 5 bases and V by 8 bases; bases with no gene match: 7. This CDR3 contains 14 residues. Per the germline V gene, CDR1 is MGHRA and CDR2 is YSYEKL. CDR3 bases: TGCGCCAGCGGCCCTCGACTAGCGGACAATGAGCAGTTCTTC. As protein: CASGPRLADNEQFF.

There are a few counts of this clonotype. The CDR3 bases are TGTGCCAGCAGTTTAATGGCAGGGGGCCATCAGCCCCAGCATTTT. Amino acid sequence: CASSLMAGGHQPQHF. The V gene is TRBV28, the J gene TRBJ1-5; 8 bases line up with TRBD1. J gave up 5 bases and V 2 bases, and 5 bases lay outside the gene matches. The CDR3 is 15 amino acids. Per the germline V gene, CDR1 is MDHEN and CDR2 is SYDVKM.

This clonotype ranks as medium-sized (0.01 to 0.1%). The rearrangement links TRBV29-1 to TRBJ1-5; D remains ambiguous. This CDR3 is built from 12 residues. CDR1 and CDR2 (germline): SQVTM, ANQGSEA. V lost 4 bases and J lost 1, with 5 bases in between. For the CDR3, the DNA is TGCAGCGTTGGCAGCAGCAATCAGCCCCAGCATTTT. Residues: CSVGSSNQPQHF.

The V gene is TRBV27, the J gene TRBJ2-1, with D hard to call. Germline lookup yields CDR1 MNHEY and CDR2 SMNVEV (reference sequence). V lost 6 bases to trimming and J lost 2 bases, with 5 bases between them. The CDR3 has 12 residues. The chain's CDR3 is CASRRAYNEQFF. The CDR3, as DNA: TGTGCCAGCAGAAGGGCCTACAATGAGCAGTTCTTC.

The rearrangement uses TRBV19 and TRBJ1-1, with 8 nucleotides matching TRBD1. There are 14 residues in the CDR3. V lost 4 bases to trimming and J lost 11 bases; unmatched junction nucleotides: 12. CDR1 and CDR2 (germline): LNHDA, SQIVND (reference sequence). CDR3 in DNA: TGTGCCAGTAGTACCAGGGGGCTCCGAAGCGGGGCTTTCTTT. Translation gives CASSTRGLRSGAFF.

The V gene is TRBV11-2, the J gene TRBJ2-5; 8 bases match TRBD2. The CDR3 is 19 residues long. Per the germline V gene, CDR1 is SGHAT and CDR2 is FQNNGV. The J segment lost 3 bases and the V segment lost 1 base, leaving 16 bases of the junction unmatched. The CDR3 spells CASSLVGGGVRGIEETQYF. The CDR3 DNA follows: TGTGCCAGCAGCTTAGTCGGGGGGGGTGTACGCGGAATAGAAGAGACCCAGTACTTC.